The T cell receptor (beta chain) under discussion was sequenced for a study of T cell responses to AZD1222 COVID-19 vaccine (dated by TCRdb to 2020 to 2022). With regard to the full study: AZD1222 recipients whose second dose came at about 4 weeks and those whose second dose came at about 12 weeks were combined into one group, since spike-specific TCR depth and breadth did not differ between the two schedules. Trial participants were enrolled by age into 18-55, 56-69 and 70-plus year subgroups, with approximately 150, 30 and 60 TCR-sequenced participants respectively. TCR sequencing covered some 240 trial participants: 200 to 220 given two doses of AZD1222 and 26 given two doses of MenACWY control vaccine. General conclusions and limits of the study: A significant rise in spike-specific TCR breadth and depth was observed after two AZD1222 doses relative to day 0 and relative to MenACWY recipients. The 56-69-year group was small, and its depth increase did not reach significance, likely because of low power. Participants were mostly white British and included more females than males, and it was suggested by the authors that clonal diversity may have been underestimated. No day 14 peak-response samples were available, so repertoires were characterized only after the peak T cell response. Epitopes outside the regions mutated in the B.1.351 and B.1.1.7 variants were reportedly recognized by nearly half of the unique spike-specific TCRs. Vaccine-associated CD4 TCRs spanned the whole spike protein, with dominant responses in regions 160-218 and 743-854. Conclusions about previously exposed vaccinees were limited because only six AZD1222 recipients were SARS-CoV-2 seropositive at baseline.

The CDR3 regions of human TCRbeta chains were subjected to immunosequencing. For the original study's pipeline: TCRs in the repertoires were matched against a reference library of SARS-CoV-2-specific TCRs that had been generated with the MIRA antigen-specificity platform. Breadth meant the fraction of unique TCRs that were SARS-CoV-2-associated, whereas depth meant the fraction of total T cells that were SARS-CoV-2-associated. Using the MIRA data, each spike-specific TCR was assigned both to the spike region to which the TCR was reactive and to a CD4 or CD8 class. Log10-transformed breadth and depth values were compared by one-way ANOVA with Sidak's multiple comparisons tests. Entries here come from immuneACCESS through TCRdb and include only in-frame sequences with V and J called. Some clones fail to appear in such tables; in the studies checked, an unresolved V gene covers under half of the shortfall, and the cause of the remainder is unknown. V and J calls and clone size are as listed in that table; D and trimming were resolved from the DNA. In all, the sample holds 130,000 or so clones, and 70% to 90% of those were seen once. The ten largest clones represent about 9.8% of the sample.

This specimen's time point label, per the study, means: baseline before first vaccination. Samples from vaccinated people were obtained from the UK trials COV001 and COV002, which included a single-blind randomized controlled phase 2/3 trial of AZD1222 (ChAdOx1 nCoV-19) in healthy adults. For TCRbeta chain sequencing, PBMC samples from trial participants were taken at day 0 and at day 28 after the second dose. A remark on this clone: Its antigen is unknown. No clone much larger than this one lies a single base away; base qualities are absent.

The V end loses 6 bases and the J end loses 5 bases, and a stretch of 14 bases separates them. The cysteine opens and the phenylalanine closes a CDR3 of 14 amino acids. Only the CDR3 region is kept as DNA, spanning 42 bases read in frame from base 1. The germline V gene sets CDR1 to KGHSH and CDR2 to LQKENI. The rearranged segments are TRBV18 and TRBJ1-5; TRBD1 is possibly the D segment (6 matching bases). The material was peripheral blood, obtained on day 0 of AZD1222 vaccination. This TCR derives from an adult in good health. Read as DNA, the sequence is TGTGCCAGCTCGCACAGGGATGAGGATCAGCCCCAGCATTTT. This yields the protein CASSHRDEDQPQHF.